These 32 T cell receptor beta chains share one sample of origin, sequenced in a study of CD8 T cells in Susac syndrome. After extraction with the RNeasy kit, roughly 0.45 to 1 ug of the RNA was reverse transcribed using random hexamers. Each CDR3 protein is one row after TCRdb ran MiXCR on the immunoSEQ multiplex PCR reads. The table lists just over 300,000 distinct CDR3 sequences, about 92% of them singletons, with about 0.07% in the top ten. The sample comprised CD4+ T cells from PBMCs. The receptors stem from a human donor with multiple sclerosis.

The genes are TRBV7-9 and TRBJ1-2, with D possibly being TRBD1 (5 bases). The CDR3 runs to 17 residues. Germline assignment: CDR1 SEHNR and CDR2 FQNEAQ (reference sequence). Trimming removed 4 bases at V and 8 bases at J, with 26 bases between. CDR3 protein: CASSSLRVQGFGPGYTF. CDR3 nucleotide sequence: TGTGCCAGCAGCTCTCTCCGAGTTCAGGGATTCGGCCCCGGCTACACCTTC.

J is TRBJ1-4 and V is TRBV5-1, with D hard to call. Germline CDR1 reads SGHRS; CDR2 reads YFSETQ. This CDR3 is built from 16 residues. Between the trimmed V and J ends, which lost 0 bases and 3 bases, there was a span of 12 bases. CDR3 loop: CASSLVVIGANEKLFF. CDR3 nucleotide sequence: TGCGCCAGCAGCTTGGTAGTAATAGGCGCTAATGAAAAACTGTTTTTT.

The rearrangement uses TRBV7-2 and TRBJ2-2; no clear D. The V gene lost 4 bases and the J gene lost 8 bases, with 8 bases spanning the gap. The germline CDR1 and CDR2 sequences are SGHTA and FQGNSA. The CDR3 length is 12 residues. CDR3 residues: CASSSIRGELFF. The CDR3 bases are TGTGCCAGCAGCTCCATCCGGGGGGAGCTGTTTTTT.

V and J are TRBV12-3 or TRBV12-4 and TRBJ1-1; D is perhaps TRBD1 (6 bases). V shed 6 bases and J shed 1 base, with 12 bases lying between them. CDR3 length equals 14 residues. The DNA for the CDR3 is TGTGCCAGCAGGCCGACAGGTCCGAACACTGAAGCTTTCTTT. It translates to CASRPTGPNTEAFF.

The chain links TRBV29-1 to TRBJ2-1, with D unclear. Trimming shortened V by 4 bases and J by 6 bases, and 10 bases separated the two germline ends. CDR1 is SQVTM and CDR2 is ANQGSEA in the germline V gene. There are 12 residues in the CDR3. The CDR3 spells CSVAPPINEQFF. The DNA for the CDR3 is TGCAGCGTTGCCCCACCTATCAATGAGCAGTTCTTC.

The CDR3 nucleotides read TGTGCCAGCAGCGCCTACAGGGCGAACACTGAAGCTTTCTTT. Translated, it gives CASSAYRANTEAFF. J is TRBJ1-1 and V is TRBV21-1; the table's D call, TRBD1, was not checked against the DNA. TRBV21-1 is annotated as a pseudogene. This CDR3 comprises 14 residues.

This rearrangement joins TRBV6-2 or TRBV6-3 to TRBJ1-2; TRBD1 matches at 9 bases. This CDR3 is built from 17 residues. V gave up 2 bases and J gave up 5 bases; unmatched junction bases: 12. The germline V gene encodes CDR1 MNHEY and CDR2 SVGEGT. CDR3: CASSYDGQGISPYGYTF. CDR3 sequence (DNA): TGTGCCAGCAGTTACGATGGACAGGGGATTTCGCCTTATGGCTACACCTTC.

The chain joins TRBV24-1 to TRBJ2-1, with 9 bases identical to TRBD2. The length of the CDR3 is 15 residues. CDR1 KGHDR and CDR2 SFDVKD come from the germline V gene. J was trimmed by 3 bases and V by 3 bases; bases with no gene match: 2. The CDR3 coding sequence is TGTGCCACCAGTGATGCTAGCGGGGTCTACAATGAGCAGTTCTTC. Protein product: CATSDASGVYNEQFF.

For the CDR3, the DNA is TGTGCCAGCAAGCTTCGGGAGGATATCTACGAGCAGTACTTC. Its protein is CASKLREDIYEQYF. The chain is built from TRBV6-2 or TRBV6-3 and TRBJ2-7, with TRBD2 identical over 7 bases. V shed 7 bases and J 3 bases; nucleotides not matched to a gene: 9. CDR1 MNHEY and CDR2 SVGEGT come from the germline V gene. This CDR3 is built from 14 residues.

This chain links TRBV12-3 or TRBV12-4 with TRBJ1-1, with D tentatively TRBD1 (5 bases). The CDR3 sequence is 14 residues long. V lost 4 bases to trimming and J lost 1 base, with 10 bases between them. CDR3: CASSSRQTNTEAFF. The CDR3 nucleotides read TGTGCCAGCAGTTCGAGACAGACGAACACTGAAGCTTTCTTT.

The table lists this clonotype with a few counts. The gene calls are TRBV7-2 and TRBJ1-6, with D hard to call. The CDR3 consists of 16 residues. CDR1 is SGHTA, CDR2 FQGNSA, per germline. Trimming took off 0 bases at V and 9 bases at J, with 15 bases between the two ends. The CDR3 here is CASSLAAGDLGSPLHF. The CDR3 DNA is TGTGCCAGCAGCTTAGCAGCTGGTGATCTTGGTTCACCCCTCCACTTT.

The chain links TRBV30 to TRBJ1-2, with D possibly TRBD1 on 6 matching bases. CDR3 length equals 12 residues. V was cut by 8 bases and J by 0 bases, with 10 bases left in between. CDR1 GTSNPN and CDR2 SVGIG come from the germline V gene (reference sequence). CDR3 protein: CATGTTNYGYTF. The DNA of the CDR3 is TGTGCCACAGGGACTACTAACTATGGCTACACCTTC.

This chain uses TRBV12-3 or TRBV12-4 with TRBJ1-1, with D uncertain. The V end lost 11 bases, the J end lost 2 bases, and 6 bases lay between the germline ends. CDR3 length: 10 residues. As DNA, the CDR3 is TGTGCCGCGGGAAACACTGAAGCTTTCTTT. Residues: CAAGNTEAFF.

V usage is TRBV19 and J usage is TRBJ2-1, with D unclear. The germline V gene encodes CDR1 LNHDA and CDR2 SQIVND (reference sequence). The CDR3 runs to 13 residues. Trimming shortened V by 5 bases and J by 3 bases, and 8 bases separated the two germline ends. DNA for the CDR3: TGTGCCAGTAGTCGTAGGAACTACAATGAGCAGTTCTTC. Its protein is CASSRRNYNEQFF.

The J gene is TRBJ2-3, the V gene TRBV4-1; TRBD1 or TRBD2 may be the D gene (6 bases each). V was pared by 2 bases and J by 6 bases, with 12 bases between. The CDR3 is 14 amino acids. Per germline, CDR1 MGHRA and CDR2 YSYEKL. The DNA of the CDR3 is TGCGCCAGCAGCCAATGGGGGGCTGAGGATACGCAGTATTTT. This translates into CASSQWGAEDTQYF.

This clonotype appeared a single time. CDR3 sequence: CATARGGGYTF. CDR3 nucleotide sequence: TGTGCCACCGCCCGGGGGGGAGGCTACACCTTC. The V and J genes are TRBV6-6 and TRBJ1-2, with TRBD1 as a possible D gene (5 bases). From germline, CDR1 is MNHNY and CDR2 SVGAGI (reference sequence). The ends were cut back, 10 bases at V and 8 bases at J, with 14 bases in the middle. The CDR3 is made up of 11 amino acids.

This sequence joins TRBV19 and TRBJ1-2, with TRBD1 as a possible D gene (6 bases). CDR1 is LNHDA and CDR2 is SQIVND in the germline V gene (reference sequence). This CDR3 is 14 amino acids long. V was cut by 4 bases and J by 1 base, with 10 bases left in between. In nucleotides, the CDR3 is TGTGCCAGTAGTACCGGGACAAATAACTATGGCTACACCTTC. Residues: CASSTGTNNYGYTF.

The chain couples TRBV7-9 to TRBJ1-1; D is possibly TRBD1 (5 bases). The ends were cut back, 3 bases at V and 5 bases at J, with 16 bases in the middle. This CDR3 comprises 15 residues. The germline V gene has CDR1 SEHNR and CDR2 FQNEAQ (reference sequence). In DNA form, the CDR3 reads TGTGCCAGCAGCTTGTTGGGACGTACCGCGACTGAAGCTTTCTTT. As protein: CASSLLGRTATEAFF.

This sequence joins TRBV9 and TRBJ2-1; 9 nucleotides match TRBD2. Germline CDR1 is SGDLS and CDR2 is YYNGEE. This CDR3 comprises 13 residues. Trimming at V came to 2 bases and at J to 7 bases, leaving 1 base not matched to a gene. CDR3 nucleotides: TGTGCCAGCAGCGTGCTAGCGGGGAATGAGCAGTTCTTC. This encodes CASSVLAGNEQFF.

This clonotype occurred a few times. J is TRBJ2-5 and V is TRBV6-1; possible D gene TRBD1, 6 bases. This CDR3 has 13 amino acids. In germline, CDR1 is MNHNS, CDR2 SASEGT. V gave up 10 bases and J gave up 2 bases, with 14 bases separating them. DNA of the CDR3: TGTGCCACCTCCGGGACACTGCAAGAGACCCAGTACTTC. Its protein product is CATSGTLQETQYF.

DNA for the CDR3: TGTGCCAGCAGACGGGGGTTGGGTACGCAGTATTTT. As protein: CASRRGLGTQYF. This chain joins TRBV27 and TRBJ2-3, with D maybe TRBD2 (6 bases). There are 12 residues in the CDR3. Germline values: CDR1 MNHEY, CDR2 SMNVEV (reference sequence). The V end was cut by 6 bases, the J end by 8 bases, with 12 bases between.

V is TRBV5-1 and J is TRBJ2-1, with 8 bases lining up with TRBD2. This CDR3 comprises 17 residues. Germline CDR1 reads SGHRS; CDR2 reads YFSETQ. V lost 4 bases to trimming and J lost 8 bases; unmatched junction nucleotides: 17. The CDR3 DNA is TGCGCCAGCAGCCCTTCGGGGGCGGGACTAGTTAGGGATGAGCAGTTCTTC. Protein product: CASSPSGAGLVRDEQFF.

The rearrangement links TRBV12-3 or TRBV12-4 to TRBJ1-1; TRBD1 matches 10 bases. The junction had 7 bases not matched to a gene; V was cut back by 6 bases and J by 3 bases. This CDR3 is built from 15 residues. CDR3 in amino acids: CASSFRTGGHTEAFF. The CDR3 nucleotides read TGTGCCAGCAGCTTCAGGACAGGGGGGCACACTGAAGCTTTCTTT.

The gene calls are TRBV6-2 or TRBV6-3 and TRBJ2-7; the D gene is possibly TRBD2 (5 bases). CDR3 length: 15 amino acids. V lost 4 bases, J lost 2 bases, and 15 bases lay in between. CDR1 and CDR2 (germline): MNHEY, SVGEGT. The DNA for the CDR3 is TGTGCCAGCAGTTTGGGAACTAGGATCCCCTACGAGCAGTACTTC. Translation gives CASSLGTRIPYEQYF.

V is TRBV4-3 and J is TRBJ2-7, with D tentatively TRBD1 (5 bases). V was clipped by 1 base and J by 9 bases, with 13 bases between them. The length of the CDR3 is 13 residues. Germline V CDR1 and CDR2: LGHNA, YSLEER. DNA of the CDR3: TGCGCCAGCAGCCAAGGAGAAGGGGCCGGGCAGTACTTC. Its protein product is CASSQGEGAGQYF.

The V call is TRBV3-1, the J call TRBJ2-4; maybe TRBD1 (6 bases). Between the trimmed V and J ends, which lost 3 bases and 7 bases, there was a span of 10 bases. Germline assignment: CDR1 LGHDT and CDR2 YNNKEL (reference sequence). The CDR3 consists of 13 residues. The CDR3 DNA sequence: TGTGCCAGCAGCCAGCAGGGGTGGAACATTCAGTACTTC. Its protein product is CASSQQGWNIQYF.

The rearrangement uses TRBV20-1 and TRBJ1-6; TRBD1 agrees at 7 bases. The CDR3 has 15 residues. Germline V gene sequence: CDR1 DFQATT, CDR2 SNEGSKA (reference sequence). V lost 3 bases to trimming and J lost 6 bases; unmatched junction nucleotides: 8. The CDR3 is CSASGQVVRNSPLHF. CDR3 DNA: TGCAGTGCTAGCGGACAGGTCGTTCGTAATTCACCCCTCCACTTT.

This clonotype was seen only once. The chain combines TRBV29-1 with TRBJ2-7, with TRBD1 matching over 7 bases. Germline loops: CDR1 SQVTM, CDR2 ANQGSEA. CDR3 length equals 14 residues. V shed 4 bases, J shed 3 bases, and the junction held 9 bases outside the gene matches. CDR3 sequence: CSVVHRGFFYEQYF. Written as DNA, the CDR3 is TGCAGCGTTGTCCACAGGGGCTTTTTCTACGAGCAGTACTTC.

The CDR3 spells CASSQSGRGTEAFF. The CDR3 region has the DNA TGCGCCAGCAGTCAAAGCGGTAGGGGCACTGAAGCTTTCTTT. This chain connects TRBV23-1 to TRBJ1-1, with D possibly TRBD1 on 5 matching bases. TRBV23-1 is flagged as an ORF with uncertain function. CDR3 length: 14 amino acids. Trimming took off 2 bases at V and 4 bases at J, with 11 bases between the two ends.

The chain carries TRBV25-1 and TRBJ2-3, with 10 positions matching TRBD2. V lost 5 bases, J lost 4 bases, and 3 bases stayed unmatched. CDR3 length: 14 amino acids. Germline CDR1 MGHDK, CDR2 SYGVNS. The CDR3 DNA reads TGTGCCAGCAGTCAAAGCGGGGGGGCAGATACGCAGTATTTT. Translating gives CASSQSGGADTQYF.

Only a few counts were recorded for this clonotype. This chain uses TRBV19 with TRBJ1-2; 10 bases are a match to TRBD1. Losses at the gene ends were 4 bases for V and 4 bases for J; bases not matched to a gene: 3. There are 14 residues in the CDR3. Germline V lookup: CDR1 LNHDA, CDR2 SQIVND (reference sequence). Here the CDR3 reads CASSRDRGFYGYTF. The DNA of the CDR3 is TGTGCCAGTAGTAGGGACAGGGGATTCTATGGCTACACCTTC.

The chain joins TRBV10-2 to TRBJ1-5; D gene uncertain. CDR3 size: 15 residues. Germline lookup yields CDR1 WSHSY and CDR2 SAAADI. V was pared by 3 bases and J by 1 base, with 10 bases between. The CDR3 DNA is TGCGCCAGCAGTGAATCGGCCGGGAGCAATCAGCCCCAGCATTTT. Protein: CASSESAGSNQPQHF.